These T cell receptor beta chains were read from a single sample in a study of shared clonotypes between healthy human individuals. Measured with immunoSEQ multiplex PCR; TCRdb has only the in-frame clones, and not every one. Seen here are fewer than 800,000 clones, 92% observed once, and the top ten hold roughly 24%. Sequenced input: naive CD8+ T cells sorted from blood. These receptors all stem from a man aged 25-45 years in good health. The CDR3 runs from the conserved cysteine through the conserved F or W. Each record gives: D gene, J gene, clone size, V gene, CDR3 DNA, CDR3 protein. D genes are given only for firm matches. Clone size, where shown, is once, few, many, or a class for clones that have expanded.

d_gene: NA
j_gene: TRBJ2-7
abundance: NA
v_gene: TRBV27
CDR3nt: TGTGCCAGCAGTTCCCTCGCTGACTACGAGCAGTACTTC
CDR3aa: CASSSLADYEQYF

d_gene: TRBD2
j_gene: TRBJ2-3
abundance: NA
v_gene: TRBV5-6
CDR3nt: TGTGCCAGCAGCATTGGGGGGGTAGCCACAGATACGCAGTATTTT
CDR3aa: CASSIGGVATDTQYF

d_gene: NA
j_gene: TRBJ2-1
abundance: NA
v_gene: TRBV19
CDR3nt: TGTGCCAGTAGTATGGAGGGGACTGGTTACAATGAGCAGTTCTTC
CDR3aa: CASSMEGTGYNEQFF

d_gene: NA
j_gene: TRBJ1-1
abundance: once
v_gene: TRBV2
CDR3nt: TGTGCCAGCAGTGAGGAGGGTGGGGTCACTGAAGCCTTCTTT
CDR3aa: CASSEEGGVTEAFF

d_gene: TRBD1
j_gene: TRBJ2-7
abundance: NA
v_gene: TRBV4-3
CDR3nt: TGCGCCAGCAGCCAAGATTCTCGGACAGGGGGGGTCTACGAGCAGTACTTC
CDR3aa: CASSQDSRTGGVYEQYF

d_gene: NA
j_gene: TRBJ2-7
abundance: NA
v_gene: TRBV29-1
CDR3nt: TGCAGCGTTGAGCACCTCTACGAGCAGTACTTC
CDR3aa: CSVEHLYEQYF

d_gene: NA
j_gene: TRBJ2-2
abundance: NA
v_gene: TRBV11-2
CDR3nt: TGTGCCAGCAGCTTAGGGGGACTTGACACCGGGGAGCTGTTTTTT
CDR3aa: CASSLGGLDTGELFF

d_gene: NA
j_gene: TRBJ1-2
abundance: once
v_gene: TRBV6-5
CDR3nt: TGTGCCAGCAGTTACTCCTTGCCAGGGTCGGATGGCTACACCTTC
CDR3aa: CASSYSLPGSDGYTF

d_gene: NA
j_gene: TRBJ2-2
abundance: NA
v_gene: TRBV4-1
CDR3nt: TGCGCCAGCAGCCAAGAGGCAGTCGGGGAGCTGTTTTTT
CDR3aa: CASSQEAVGELFF

d_gene: TRBD2
j_gene: TRBJ2-5
abundance: NA
v_gene: TRBV11-2
CDR3nt: TGTGCCAGCAGCTTAGGAGCTAGCGGAAGAGAGACCCAGTACTTC
CDR3aa: CASSLGASGRETQYF

d_gene: NA
j_gene: TRBJ2-3
abundance: NA
v_gene: TRBV27
CDR3nt: TGTGCCACCATCGGGCCCGGGGATACGCAGTATTTT
CDR3aa: CATIGPGDTQYF

d_gene: NA
j_gene: TRBJ2-1
abundance: NA
v_gene: TRBV5-1
CDR3nt: TGCGCCAGCAGCTCGATGAATGAGCAGTTCTTC
CDR3aa: CASSSMNEQFF

d_gene: TRBD2
j_gene: TRBJ2-3
abundance: NA
v_gene: TRBV28
CDR3nt: TGTGCCAGCAGTTCCCTCGGGCGGGAGTGGATTACAGATACGCAGTATTTT
CDR3aa: CASSSLGREWITDTQYF

d_gene: TRBD2
j_gene: TRBJ2-7
abundance: once
v_gene: TRBV4-1
CDR3nt: TGCGCCAGCAGCCAAGGGCCAGCGGGAGGCGGCGCCTACGAGCAGTACTTC
CDR3aa: CASSQGPAGGGAYEQYF

d_gene: TRBD1
j_gene: TRBJ2-7
abundance: NA
v_gene: TRBV7-9
CDR3nt: TGTGCCAGCAGCTTAGAGGACAGGGGTAGGGAGCAGTACTTC
CDR3aa: CASSLEDRGREQYF

d_gene: NA
j_gene: TRBJ2-7
abundance: NA
v_gene: TRBV6-1
CDR3nt: TGTGCCAGCAGTGAAATCTACTATAGCGAGACCTACGAGCAGTACTTC
CDR3aa: CASSEIYYSETYEQYF

d_gene: NA
j_gene: TRBJ2-5
abundance: NA
v_gene: TRBV29-1
CDR3nt: TGCAGCGTTAATTCTCCGATCCAAGAGACCCAGTACTTC
CDR3aa: CSVNSPIQETQYF

d_gene: NA
j_gene: TRBJ2-5
abundance: NA
v_gene: TRBV5-6
CDR3nt: TGTGCCAGCAGCTATGGATGGGAGACCCAGTACTTC
CDR3aa: CASSYGWETQYF

d_gene: TRBD1
j_gene: TRBJ2-1
abundance: NA
v_gene: TRBV5-6
CDR3nt: TGTGCCAGCAGCCAGGACAGGGGTTCCTACAATGAGCAGTTCTTC
CDR3aa: CASSQDRGSYNEQFF

d_gene: TRBD1
j_gene: TRBJ2-6
abundance: NA
v_gene: TRBV28
CDR3nt: TGTGCCAGCAGTCCTTGGGAACAGGGGGCCCTCTCTGGGGCCAACGTCCTGACTTTC
CDR3aa: CASSPWEQGALSGANVLTF

d_gene: TRBD2
j_gene: TRBJ2-5
abundance: NA
v_gene: TRBV18
CDR3nt: TGTGCCAGCTCACCAATACCGTTGGGACTAGCGGAAGAGACCCAGTACTTC
CDR3aa: CASSPIPLGLAEETQYF

d_gene: NA
j_gene: TRBJ2-5
abundance: NA
v_gene: TRBV6-5
CDR3nt: TGTGCCAGCAGTTACGATATTGGCATCGAGACCCAGTACTTC
CDR3aa: CASSYDIGIETQYF

d_gene: TRBD2
j_gene: TRBJ2-1
abundance: NA
v_gene: TRBV4-1
CDR3nt: TGCGCCAGCAGCCAAGATCAAGGGCGGGAGCCTTATGATGAGCAGTTCTTC
CDR3aa: CASSQDQGREPYDEQFF

d_gene: NA
j_gene: TRBJ1-1
abundance: NA
v_gene: TRBV7-9
CDR3nt: TGTGCCAGCAGCTCAAACCGGGACCTGAACACTGAAGCTTTCTTT
CDR3aa: CASSSNRDLNTEAFF

d_gene: NA
j_gene: TRBJ2-5
abundance: NA
v_gene: TRBV27
CDR3nt: TGTGCCAGCAGTCCATGGACGGGAGAGACCCAGTACTTC
CDR3aa: CASSPWTGETQYF

d_gene: NA
j_gene: TRBJ2-7
abundance: NA
v_gene: TRBV6-1
CDR3nt: TGTGCCAGCAGCTTACTTGGCGAGCAGTACTTC
CDR3aa: CASSLLGEQYF

d_gene: TRBD1
j_gene: TRBJ2-7
abundance: NA
v_gene: TRBV7-9
CDR3nt: TGTGCCAGCAGCGGAGGGGGACAGGCCCCCTCCTACGAGCAGTACTTC
CDR3aa: CASSGGGQAPSYEQYF

d_gene: TRBD1
j_gene: TRBJ1-5
abundance: NA
v_gene: TRBV19
CDR3nt: TGTGCCAGTAGCCTCGGACAGGGGGCGGTTCAGCCCCAGCATTTT
CDR3aa: CASSLGQGAVQPQHF

d_gene: NA
j_gene: TRBJ2-1
abundance: many
v_gene: TRBV27
CDR3nt: TGTGCCAGCAGTTTAAATGAAGATGAGCAGTTCTTC
CDR3aa: CASSLNEDEQFF

d_gene: NA
j_gene: TRBJ2-3
abundance: NA
v_gene: TRBV10-3
CDR3nt: TGTGCCATCAGTGACCCGGGACACTTGTACACGCAGTATTTT
CDR3aa: CAISDPGHLYTQYF

d_gene: TRBD1
j_gene: TRBJ1-2
abundance: NA
v_gene: TRBV27
CDR3nt: TGTGCCAGCAGTTTAATCCGCGACAGGGGGCCCGGTGGCTACACCTTC
CDR3aa: CASSLIRDRGPGGYTF

d_gene: TRBD2
j_gene: TRBJ2-7
abundance: NA
v_gene: TRBV18
CDR3nt: TGTGCCAGCTCACCAAATAGCGGGAGGAGGGCCTACGAGCAGTACTTC
CDR3aa: CASSPNSGRRAYEQYF

d_gene: TRBD2
j_gene: TRBJ2-7
abundance: once
v_gene: TRBV28
CDR3nt: TGTGCCAGCAGACGAACCGGGACTAGCGGGCGTGGGTGGCACGAGCAGTACTTC
CDR3aa: CASRRTGTSGRGWHEQYF

d_gene: TRBD2
j_gene: TRBJ2-1
abundance: NA
v_gene: TRBV7-9
CDR3nt: TGTGCCAGCAGCTTAGATTTACTAGCGGGGAACAATGAGCAGTTCTTC
CDR3aa: CASSLDLLAGNNEQFF

d_gene: NA
j_gene: TRBJ1-1
abundance: NA
v_gene: TRBV5-1
CDR3nt: TGCGCCAGCAGCTTGCTTCCAGGGAGGAACACTGAAGCTTTCTTT
CDR3aa: CASSLLPGRNTEAFF

d_gene: NA
j_gene: TRBJ2-3
abundance: NA
v_gene: TRBV6-4
CDR3nt: TGTGCCAGCAGTGACTCGGTCTCTGCGGGGGATACGCAGTATTTT
CDR3aa: CASSDSVSAGDTQYF

d_gene: NA
j_gene: TRBJ1-1
abundance: NA
v_gene: TRBV15
CDR3nt: TGTGCCACCAGCAGAGATCGAACAGGAGGGGGAACGGGTTTCTTT
CDR3aa: CATSRDRTGGGTGFF

d_gene: TRBD1
j_gene: TRBJ2-7
abundance: NA
v_gene: TRBV27
CDR3nt: TGTGCCAGCAGTTTAGGTGGACAGGTCTACGAGCAGTACTTC
CDR3aa: CASSLGGQVYEQYF

d_gene: NA
j_gene: TRBJ2-7
abundance: NA
v_gene: TRBV28
CDR3nt: TGTGCCAGCAGCGTAGAAAATCGGGACGGCTCCTACGAGCAGTACTTC
CDR3aa: CASSVENRDGSYEQYF

d_gene: TRBD2
j_gene: TRBJ2-1
abundance: NA
v_gene: TRBV9
CDR3nt: TGTGCCAGCAGCGCCCGTGGGGACGAGGTAGCGGGAGTCTACAATGAGCAGTTCTTC
CDR3aa: CASSARGDEVAGVYNEQFF

d_gene: NA
j_gene: TRBJ1-4
abundance: NA
v_gene: TRBV28
CDR3nt: TGTGCCAGCAGCCTTTTGGGGGAACCAGACAGTTTTAGAAAACTGTTTTTT
CDR3aa: CASSLLGEPDSFRKLFF

d_gene: TRBD1
j_gene: TRBJ2-2
abundance: NA
v_gene: TRBV4-3
CDR3nt: TGCGCCAGCAGCTGGGACAGGGGAACCGGGGAGCTGTTTTTT
CDR3aa: CASSWDRGTGELFF

d_gene: NA
j_gene: TRBJ2-7
abundance: NA
v_gene: TRBV11-2
CDR3nt: TGTGCCAGCAGCCCGTCCGGCTTAGCGGTTGAAACCTACGAGCAGTACTTC
CDR3aa: CASSPSGLAVETYEQYF

d_gene: NA
j_gene: TRBJ1-1
abundance: NA
v_gene: TRBV6-5
CDR3nt: TGTGCCAGCAGTTACTCGCTTAAGGAGCTTCTCTTT
CDR3aa: CASSYSLKELLF

d_gene: NA
j_gene: TRBJ2-6
abundance: NA
v_gene: TRBV19
CDR3nt: TGTGCCAGTAGTATTAATTTTGGGACCAGGGTTTCCGTCCTGACTTTC
CDR3aa: CASSINFGTRVSVLTF

d_gene: NA
j_gene: TRBJ1-2
abundance: NA
v_gene: TRBV5-5
CDR3nt: TGTGCCAGCAGCCATTACTATGGCTACACCTTC
CDR3aa: CASSHYYGYTF

d_gene: TRBD1
j_gene: TRBJ1-1
abundance: NA
v_gene: TRBV5-8
CDR3nt: TGTGCCAGCAGCTATCCGAGGACAGGGGGCGATCATGGCACTGAAGCTTTCTTT
CDR3aa: CASSYPRTGGDHGTEAFF

d_gene: NA
j_gene: TRBJ2-7
abundance: NA
v_gene: TRBV15
CDR3nt: TGTGCCACCAGCAGAGGACCCTACGAGCAGTACTTC
CDR3aa: CATSRGPYEQYF